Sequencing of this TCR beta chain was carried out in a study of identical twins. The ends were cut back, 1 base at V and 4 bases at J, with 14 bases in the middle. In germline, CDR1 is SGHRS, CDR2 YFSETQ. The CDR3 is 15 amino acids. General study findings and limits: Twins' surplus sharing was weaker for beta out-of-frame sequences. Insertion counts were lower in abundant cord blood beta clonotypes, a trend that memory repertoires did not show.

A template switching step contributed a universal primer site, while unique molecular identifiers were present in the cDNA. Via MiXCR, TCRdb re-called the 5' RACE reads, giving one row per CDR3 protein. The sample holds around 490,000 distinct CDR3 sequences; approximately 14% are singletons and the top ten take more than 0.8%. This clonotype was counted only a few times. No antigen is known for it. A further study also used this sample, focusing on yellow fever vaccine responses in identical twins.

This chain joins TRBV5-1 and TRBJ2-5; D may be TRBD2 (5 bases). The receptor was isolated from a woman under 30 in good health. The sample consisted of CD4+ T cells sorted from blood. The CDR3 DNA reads TGCGCCAGCAGCTTGTTTCTAGCTTTAGCAGAGACCCAGTACTTC. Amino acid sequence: CASSLFLALAETQYF.